This TCR beta chain comes out of a study of T cell responses to AZD1222 COVID-19 vaccine. Timing groups of about 4 and about 12 weeks for second doses were pooled. Turning to this clone: What it binds is unknown.

Study outcomes and limitations: Clonal diversity was possibly underestimated; the donors were predominantly white British and more often female. Targeting of unmutated variant regions was reportedly seen in nearly half of spike-specific TCRs. After the peak T cell response, and only then, were repertoires sampled.

The ends were cut back, 5 bases at V and 4 bases at J, with 8 bases in the middle. The CDR3 spans 12 residues. Germline V gives CDR1 MDHEN, CDR2 SYDVKM. Repertoires were generated with immunoSEQ multiplex PCR, while TCRdb's copy carries only in-frame clones and drops some. The sample shows about 120,000 clones, 92% of them seen only once. The chain joins TRBV28 to TRBJ1-2; D uncertain. The receptor was isolated from an adult who received the AZD1222 COVID-19 vaccine. The sample was peripheral blood, taken 28 days after the second AZD1222 dose. CDR3 DNA sequence: TGTGCCAGCAGTACCCCCGCCTATGGCTACACCTTC. It specifies CASSTPAYGYTF.